These T cell receptor beta chains were read from a single sample in a study of blood T cell repertoires in COVID-19. TCRdb keeps only in-frame clones here, not all; method: immunoSEQ multiplex PCR. The data hold about 130,000 clones, with around 73% observed a single time. Sequenced: peripheral blood. All receptors derive from a man in his sixties who had recovered from COVID-19. Both conserved end residues are part of each CDR3. D genes are given only for firm matches. Size tells how often a clone was seen (once, few, many) or the class of an expanded clone, and some rows leave it out.

clone size: .
V gene: TRBV6-6
D gene: .
J gene: TRBJ2-2
CDR3 protein: CASSYSRTGGTGELFF
CDR3 DNA: TGTGCCAGCAGTTACTCCAGGACCGGCGGGACCGGGGAGCTGTTTTTT

clone size: .
V gene: TRBV3-1/TRBV3-2
D gene: .
J gene: TRBJ2-7
CDR3 protein: CASSPETSNYEQYF
CDR3 DNA: TGTGCCAGCAGCCCGGAGACTAGTAACTACGAGCAGTACTTC

clone size: .
V gene: TRBV28
D gene: .
J gene: TRBJ1-2
CDR3 protein: CASSSLTGVGVYYGYTF
CDR3 DNA: TGTGCCAGCAGTTCCTTGACGGGCGTAGGGGTTTACTATGGCTACACCTTC

clone size: .
V gene: TRBV19
D gene: TRBD1
J gene: TRBJ1-6
CDR3 protein: CASSGQGNLRSPLHF
CDR3 DNA: TGTGCCAGTAGTGGACAGGGGAACCTACGTTCACCCCTCCACTTT

clone size: .
V gene: TRBV5-6
D gene: .
J gene: TRBJ2-7
CDR3 protein: CTSSLGRSHEQYF
CDR3 DNA: TGTACCAGCAGCTTGGGGAGGTCCCACGAGCAGTACTTC

clone size: .
V gene: TRBV7-3
D gene: TRBD2
J gene: TRBJ2-3
CDR3 protein: CASSLNSAGVGTDTQYF
CDR3 DNA: TGTGCCAGCAGCTTAAATTCCGCGGGGGTGGGGACAGATACGCAGTATTTT

clone size: .
V gene: TRBV5-8
D gene: .
J gene: TRBJ1-4
CDR3 protein: CASSLGDSGYEKLFF
CDR3 DNA: TGTGCCAGCAGCTTGGGTGACAGTGGTTATGAAAAACTGTTTTTT

clone size: .
V gene: TRBV27
D gene: TRBD1
J gene: TRBJ1-4
CDR3 protein: CASSLQGASEKLFF
CDR3 DNA: TGTGCCAGCAGTTTACAGGGGGCAAGTGAAAAACTGTTTTTT

clone size: .
V gene: TRBV18
D gene: .
J gene: TRBJ1-1
CDR3 protein: CASSPTTLRTLGAEAFF
CDR3 DNA: TGTGCCAGCTCACCGACAACTCTACGGACACTCGGCGCTGAAGCTTTCTTT

clone size: .
V gene: TRBV10-3
D gene: TRBD1
J gene: TRBJ1-1
CDR3 protein: CAISGPDREAFF
CDR3 DNA: TGTGCCATCAGCGGTCCGGACAGGGAAGCTTTCTTT

clone size: .
V gene: TRBV11-2
D gene: TRBD1
J gene: TRBJ1-3
CDR3 protein: CASSLPTGTGNTIYF
CDR3 DNA: TGTGCCAGCAGCTTACCGACAGGGACTGGAAACACCATATATTTT

clone size: few
V gene: TRBV24-1
D gene: .
J gene: TRBJ2-1
CDR3 protein: CATMGLYNEQFF
CDR3 DNA: TGTGCCACAATGGGGCTCTACAATGAGCAGTTCTTC

clone size: .
V gene: TRBV19
D gene: TRBD1
J gene: TRBJ1-1
CDR3 protein: CASSEGAGEAFF
CDR3 DNA: TGTGCCAGTAGTGAGGGGGCTGGTGAAGCTTTCTTT

clone size: .
V gene: TRBV7-3
D gene: TRBD2
J gene: TRBJ2-1
CDR3 protein: CASSAASGSIQFF
CDR3 DNA: TGTGCCAGCAGCGCAGCTAGCGGGAGTATCCAGTTCTTC

clone size: .
V gene: TRBV5-1
D gene: TRBD1
J gene: TRBJ1-1
CDR3 protein: CASSPGTAMNTEAFF
CDR3 DNA: TGCGCCAGCAGCCCGGGGACAGCTATGAACACTGAAGCTTTCTTT

clone size: few
V gene: TRBV20-1
D gene: TRBD1
J gene: TRBJ1-2
CDR3 protein: CSRRGYYGYTF
CDR3 DNA: TGCAGCCGCAGGGGGTACTATGGCTACACCTTC

clone size: .
V gene: TRBV7-9
D gene: TRBD1
J gene: TRBJ1-2
CDR3 protein: CASSLALGTGPYGYTF
CDR3 DNA: TGTGCCAGCAGCTTAGCGCTCGGGACAGGGCCTTATGGCTACACCTTC

clone size: .
V gene: TRBV19
D gene: .
J gene: TRBJ1-5
CDR3 protein: CASSIWRGGNQPQHF
CDR3 DNA: TGTGCCAGTAGTATATGGAGGGGTGGCAATCAGCCCCAGCATTTT

clone size: .
V gene: TRBV5-1
D gene: TRBD1
J gene: TRBJ1-2
CDR3 protein: CASSAVGQGAGYTF
CDR3 DNA: TGCGCCAGCAGCGCCGTTGGACAGGGGGCCGGCTACACCTTC

clone size: .
V gene: TRBV18
D gene: .
J gene: TRBJ1-2
CDR3 protein: CASSPSADNYGYTF
CDR3 DNA: TGTGCCAGCTCACCGTCGGCGGATAACTATGGCTACACCTTC

clone size: .
V gene: TRBV7-3
D gene: TRBD2
J gene: TRBJ2-5
CDR3 protein: CASSLQAGVQETQYF
CDR3 DNA: TGTGCCAGCAGCTTACAAGCGGGGGTCCAAGAGACCCAGTACTTC

clone size: .
V gene: TRBV30
D gene: .
J gene: TRBJ2-1
CDR3 protein: CAWSAFTSVSGVDSYNEQFF
CDR3 DNA: TGTGCCTGGAGTGCATTCACCAGTGTGTCGGGGGTTGACTCCTACAATGAGCAGTTCTTC

clone size: .
V gene: TRBV18
D gene: .
J gene: TRBJ2-1
CDR3 protein: CASSPGATYNEQFF
CDR3 DNA: TGTGCCAGCTCACCAGGGGCGACCTACAATGAGCAGTTCTTC

clone size: .
V gene: TRBV6-1
D gene: .
J gene: TRBJ1-1
CDR3 protein: CASSEIGVNTEAFF
CDR3 DNA: TGTGCCAGCAGTGAAATCGGGGTGAACACTGAAGCTTTCTTT